A single sample is the source of the 14 T cell receptor beta chains below, sequenced in a study of T cells in Graves' hyperthyroidism and ophthalmopathy. Amplification of TCR beta CDR3 regions used RNA as the template. HTBI primers were the set used in a first-round RT-PCR of the TCR CDR3. TCRdb re-called the multiplex PCR reads through MiXCR, storing one row per CDR3 protein. This sample carries a few hundred thousand distinct CDR3 sequences, 15% to 18% of them seen once, and the ten largest clones take less than 9.5%. The sequencing input was blood. The receptors shown here come from a young woman with Graves' hyperthyroidism.

This clonotype was seen more than once but under ten times. The V and J genes are TRBV11-2 and TRBJ1-4; the D gene is possibly TRBD1 (6 bases). This CDR3 contains 15 residues. V was clipped by 1 base and J by 8 bases, with 14 bases between them. The V gene's germline CDR1 is SGHAT and CDR2 FQNNGV. CDR3 coding DNA: TGTGCCAGCAGCTTAGGCTCAGGGGAGGAGGAAAAACTGTTTTTT. It translates to CASSLGSGEEEKLFF. The variable domain in full, with the rest retrieved from reference TRBV11-2 and TRBJ1-4, is EAGVAQSPRYKIIEKRQSVAFWCNPISGHATLYWYQQILGQGPKLLIQFQNNGVVDDSQLPKDRFSAERLKGVDSTLKIQPAKLEDSAVYLCASSLGSGEEEKLFFGSGTQLSVL.

This clonotype was seen ten or more times. The rearrangement links TRBV12-3 or TRBV12-4 to TRBJ2-2; D is tentatively TRBD1 or TRBD2 (5 bases each). This CDR3 has 14 residues. V shed 7 bases and J shed 6 bases, with 15 bases lying between them. CDR3 sequence: CASIQSWGSGELFF. CDR3 DNA sequence: TGTGCCAGCATCCAAAGTTGGGGGTCCGGGGAGCTGTTTTTT.

The chain carries TRBV10-2 and TRBJ2-7; 7 positions match TRBD2. The CDR3 is 12 amino acids. The trim removed 7 bases at V and 2 bases at J, leaving 2 bases unmatched. Germline V gene sequence: CDR1 WSHSY, CDR2 SAAADI. CDR3 sequence reads: CASTSGPYEQYF. In DNA, the CDR3 is TGCGCCAGCACTAGCGGTCCCTACGAGCAGTACTTC.

This clonotype came up many times. V usage is TRBV3-1 and J usage is TRBJ1-5; no clear D gene. Germline V lookup: CDR1 LGHDT, CDR2 YNNKEL (reference sequence). Trimming removed 1 base from V and 5 bases from J, with 9 bases in between. The CDR3 length is 14 residues. CDR3 nucleotide sequence: TGTGCCAGCAGCCAAGGGGCGTCCCATCAGCCCCAGCATTTT. Translating it yields CASSQGASHQPQHF. The entire variable domain, with the rest obtained from reference TRBV3-1 and TRBJ1-5, is as follows: DTAVSQTPKYLVTQMGNDKSIKCEQNLGHDTMYWYKQDSKKFLKIMFSYNNKELIINETVPNRFSPKSPDKAHLNLHINSLELGDSAVYFCASSQGASHQPQHFGDGTRLSIL.

The chain links TRBV7-9 to TRBJ1-4; D is ambiguous. Germline V lookup: CDR1 SEHNR, CDR2 FQNEAQ (reference sequence). The CDR3 is 14 amino acids. Trimming cost V 5 bases and J 4 bases, with 11 bases left between them. CDR3 loop: CASSPPSFNEKLFF. The CDR3 DNA sequence: TGTGCCAGCAGCCCGCCCAGTTTTAATGAAAAACTGTTTTTT.

This chain connects TRBV5-1 to TRBJ2-1, with 12 positions matching TRBD2. Germline loops: CDR1 SGHRS, CDR2 YFSETQ. Germline trimming cut 4 bases from V and 6 bases from J; bases unmatched to any gene: 11. This CDR3 spans 17 amino acids. CDR3 sequence (DNA): TGCGCCAGCAGCCTAGGACTAGCGGGACCCTTAGTCAATGAGCAGTTCTTC. The encoded protein is CASSLGLAGPLVNEQFF.

The V gene is TRBV7-2, the J gene TRBJ2-5; D is unresolved. Looked up from germline, CDR1 is SGHTA and CDR2 is FQGNSA. Between the trimmed V and J ends, which lost 5 bases and 5 bases, there was a span of 12 bases. The CDR3 extends over 13 amino acids. The CDR3 DNA is TGTGCCAGCAGCATGGGGTTCGGGGAGACCCAGTACTTC. This gives the protein CASSMGFGETQYF.

This clonotype came up many times. The chain has TRBV29-1 and TRBJ2-3; TRBD2 agrees at 8 bases. The CDR3 sequence is 13 residues long. The ends lost 8 bases at V and 1 base at J; junction bases unmatched: 5. Germline V gene lookup returns CDR1 SQVTM and CDR2 ANQGSEA. The CDR3 here is CSISTSGTDTQYF. The DNA for the CDR3 is TGCAGCATCTCGACTAGCGGCACAGATACGCAGTATTTT.

In its sample, this clonotype was seen many times. The chain is built from TRBV10-3 and TRBJ1-1, with a tentative D call TRBD1 (6 bases). Germline CDR1 is ENHRY and CDR2 is SYGVKD. Trimming removed 6 bases from V and 8 bases from J, with 16 bases in between. The CDR3 totals 13 residues. As DNA, the CDR3 is TGTGCCATCAGACAGACAGGCCGTAGCGAAGCTTTCTTT. Its translation: CAIRQTGRSEAFF.

V and J are TRBV20-1 and TRBJ2-2, with TRBD1 matching over 7 bases. The V gene's germline CDR1 is DFQATT and CDR2 SNEGSKA (reference sequence). The CDR3 contains 16 residues. J lost 4 bases, V lost 4 bases, and 12 bases had no gene match. Written as DNA, the CDR3 is TGCAGTGCTAAAAACACTGACAGGGCGGTCACCGGGGAGCTGTTTTTT. This translates into CSAKNTDRAVTGELFF.

V usage is TRBV5-1 and J usage is TRBJ2-1; 12 nucleotides line up with TRBD2. With V trimmed by 2 bases and J by 0 bases, 9 bases remained unmatched. Germline loops: CDR1 SGHRS, CDR2 YFSETQ. The CDR3 is 19 amino acids. CDR3 residues: CASSLPSASGRASYNEQFF. CDR3 nucleotide sequence: TGCGCCAGCAGCTTACCCTCGGCTAGCGGGAGGGCCTCCTACAATGAGCAGTTCTTC.

The chain combines TRBV19 with TRBJ2-2; a weak D match, TRBD1 (6 bases). The germline V and J ends were trimmed by 3 bases and 6 bases, with 8 bases remaining between them. CDR1 and CDR2 (germline): LNHDA, SQIVND (reference sequence). This CDR3 has 13 residues. The CDR3 coding sequence is TGTGCCAGTAGTATCAGGGGTTCCGGGGAGCTGTTTTTT. Translation: CASSIRGSGELFF.

This clonotype was seen ten or more times. The chain is built from TRBV12-3 or TRBV12-4 and TRBJ2-7; D not resolved. Trimming cost V 3 bases and J 6 bases, with 6 bases left between them. The CDR3 consists of 11 residues. This CDR3 reads CASSFVGEQYF. The CDR3 DNA reads TGTGCCAGCAGTTTCGTGGGCGAGCAGTACTTC.

This clonotype was seen at least ten times. The germline gene is not matched at one end of the junction; a read error may be the cause. The V and J genes are TRBV7-7 and TRBJ1-5; TRBD1 agrees at 10 bases. The CDR3 sequence is 18 residues long. Germline CDR1 is SSHAT and CDR2 is FNYEAQ (reference sequence). The CDR3 loop reads CASSSTGTGVSSNQPQHF. CDR3 bases: TGTGCTAGCAGCTCGACCGGGACAGGGGTTTCTAGCAATCAGCCCCAGCATTTT.